This record looks at one T cell receptor (beta chain) sequence and its context. Its antigen is undetermined. Noted treatment: some 19 received Ad26.COV2.S at low or high dose, single or two shots; about five received placebo; per-sample allocation not given. All samples were drawn on day 63, counting from the first vaccine or placebo injection. In Boston, an adult donor aged 18-55 years took part. The vaccine delivered Wuhan-strain SARS-CoV-2 spike through an Ad26 vector. The data derive from a study of Ad26.COV2.S vaccination and SARS-CoV-2 variants. The wider study: By the intramuscular route, Ad26.COV2.S was given once, or twice 56 days apart.

Clones were read by immunoSEQ multiplex PCR, and TCRdb kept only the in-frame ones, dropping some. The sample contains 300,000 to 400,000 clones, approximately 90% of which appear only once. The CDR3 covers 14 residues. The V end lost 6 bases, the J end lost 6 bases, and 15 bases lay between the germline ends. Germline CDR1 is SGHDT and CDR2 is YYEEEE. Study-wide results and caveats: There was reportedly substantial breadth in spike-specific CD8+ and CD4+ T cell responses after vaccination.

This receptor was obtained from a person aged 18-60 years who received the Ad26.COV2.S COVID-19 vaccine or a placebo. The specimen was peripheral blood, collected in a trial of Ad26.COV2.S vaccine versus placebo. This chain uses TRBV5-6 with TRBJ2-2; the D gene is possibly TRBD2 (5 bases). This CDR3 reads CASTRIEGSGELFF. CDR3 nucleotides: TGTGCCAGCACTAGGATTGAGGGATCCGGGGAGCTGTTTTTT.